The sequence of this T cell receptor beta chain was determined in a study of beta chain features in type 1 diabetes (dated by TCRdb to about 2018). Notes on the research overall: Patients and healthy donors did not differ in mean age, gender distribution, total cell number or subset yield. A total of just under 110,000,000 sorted cells were examined across all samples, and RNA yield correlated strongly with the number of cells per subset. The study compared the TCRB repertoires of sorted circulating CD4+ T cell subsets in recently diagnosed type 1 diabetes patients with those in matched healthy donors. Naive and central memory subsets were obtained from all 30 or so donors, but regulatory and stem cell-like memory subsets were isolated from only 8 patients and about 8 healthy donors. Points the paper makes about the study in general: A moderate but significant shortening of TCRB CDR3 length was observed in type 1 diabetes patients in all four CD4+ subsets. HLA sub-analyses involved small numbers of individuals, so any influence of HLA type on TCRB rearrangement remained unresolved. Sequencing cDNA rather than genomic DNA could over-represent highly expressing activated cells, although activation and CD3 levels did not differ between groups. At VDJ recombination sites, type 1 diabetes patients had fewer insertions and more deleted nucleotides, which implies abnormalities in thymic rearrangement. Naive, central memory and regulatory TCRB repertoires appeared more similar among patients than among healthy donors. Shorter templates might be favored by PCR, yet because patient and control samples were amplified and corrected together, any such skew would affect both groups equally.

V loses 6 bases of germline sequence and J loses 8 bases, and the interval between the two ends is 15 bases. The CDR3 numbers 13 residues from cysteine through phenylalanine. This entry keeps only the CDR3 DNA: 39 bases, framed from base 1. The germline V gene yields SGDLS for CDR1 and YYNGEE for CDR2. The High Capacity cDNA Reverse Transcription Kit was used to reverse transcribe all of the isolated RNA, meaning that expressed TCRB transcripts were what got sequenced. Naive, central memory and regulatory T cell samples underwent deep immunoSEQ sequencing, averaging about 3.57 million total reads per sample. Sorted cells were lysed in RLT buffer, and RNA was extracted using DNase-treated RNeasy Micro or Mini kits according to cell number. To prevent cross-contamination, each cell subset was processed individually, whereas patient and healthy donor samples were processed jointly. The immunoSEQ multiplex PCR was used to amplify TCRB sequences from cDNA, yielding 87-bp fragments that span the CDR3 region. Sequencing of the amplicons was performed on the Illumina HiSeq platform. In the authors' own workflow: PCR bias was corrected computationally using synthetic template baselines, and reads within Hamming distance 2 were collapsed, with unmergeable singletons discarded. Reads were aligned against IMGT to assign V, D and J genes, CDR3 length and insertions or deletions at six rearrangement sites. Clonotype counts were normalized to sorted cell number within each subset before computing true diversity and Gini coefficients with the tcR R package. The overlap coefficient, calculated on TCRB nucleotide sequences, was used to measure repertoire sharing. Entries here come from immuneACCESS through TCRdb and include only in-frame sequences with V and J called. Some clones fail to appear in such tables; in the studies checked, an unresolved V gene covers under half of the shortfall, and the cause of the remainder is unknown. The D gene and trimming were derived from the DNA, and the V and J assignments and clone size from that table. The sample data list 300,000 or so clones, and 6.5% to 10% of these were observed just once. Approximately 0.47% of the sample comes from the top ten.

This clone appeared many times. The clone's antigen remains unknown. The record has no base qualities; no much larger clone is one base away. Each donor gave one peripheral blood draw, roughly 0.12 L on average, collected into heparinised tubes. A BD FACSAria II and a panel including CD45RO, CCR7, CD25, CD127, CD95 and CD27 were used to sort naive, central memory, regulatory and stem cell-like memory CD4+ T cells. All sorted populations exceeded 98% purity. Right away, PBMCs were isolated by Lymphoprep density gradient centrifugation and were stained directly, with no culture step. So that batch effects would be minimized, each experiment stained and sorted samples in pairs, pairing one healthy donor with one patient.

This clonotype was obtained from a woman younger than 35 in good health. The rearrangement combines TRBV9 with TRBJ2-1; the D gene lacks a confident call. Input material: central memory CD4+ T cells from blood. The bases are TGTGCCAGCACTGTGGACGGCGGAGATGAGCAGTTCTTC. Translated, this is CASTVDGGDEQFF.